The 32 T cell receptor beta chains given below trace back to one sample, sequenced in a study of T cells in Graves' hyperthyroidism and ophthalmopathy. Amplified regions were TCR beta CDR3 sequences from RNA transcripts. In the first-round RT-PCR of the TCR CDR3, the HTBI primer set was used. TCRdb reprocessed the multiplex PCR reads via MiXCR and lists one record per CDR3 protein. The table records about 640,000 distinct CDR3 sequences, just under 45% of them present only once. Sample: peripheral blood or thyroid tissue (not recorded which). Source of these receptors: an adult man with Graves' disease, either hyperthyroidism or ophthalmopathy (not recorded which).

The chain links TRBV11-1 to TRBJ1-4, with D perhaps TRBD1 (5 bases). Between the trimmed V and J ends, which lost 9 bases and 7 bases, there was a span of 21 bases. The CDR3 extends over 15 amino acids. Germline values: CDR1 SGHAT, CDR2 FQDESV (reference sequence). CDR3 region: CASSFPQGYVEKLFF. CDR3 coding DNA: TGTGCCAGTAGTTTCCCCCAGGGTTACGTTGAAAAACTGTTTTTT. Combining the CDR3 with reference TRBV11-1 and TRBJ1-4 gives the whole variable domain EAEVAQSPRYKITEKSQAVAFWCDPISGHATLYWYRQILGQGPELLVQFQDESVVDDSQLPKDRFSAERLKGVDSTLKIQPAELGDSAMYLCASSFPQGYVEKLFFGSGTQLSVL.

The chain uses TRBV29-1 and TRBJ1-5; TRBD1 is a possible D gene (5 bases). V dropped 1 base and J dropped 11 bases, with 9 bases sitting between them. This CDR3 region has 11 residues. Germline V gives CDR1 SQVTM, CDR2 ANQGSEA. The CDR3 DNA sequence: TGCAGCGTTGAAGGGGGGACGGCCCAGCATTTT. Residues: CSVEGGTAQHF. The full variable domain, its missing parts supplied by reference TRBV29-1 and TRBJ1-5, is SAVISQKPSRDICQRGTSLTIQCQVDSQVTMMFWYRQQPGQSLTLIATANQGSEATYESGFVIDKFPISRPNLTFSTLTVSNMSPEDSSIYLCSVEGGTAQHFGDGTRLSIL.

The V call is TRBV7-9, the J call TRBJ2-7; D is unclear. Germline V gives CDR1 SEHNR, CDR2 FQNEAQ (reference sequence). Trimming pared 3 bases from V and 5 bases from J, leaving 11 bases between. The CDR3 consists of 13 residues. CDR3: CASSLPSFDEQYF. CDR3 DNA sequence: TGTGCCAGCAGCTTGCCCAGCTTCGACGAGCAGTACTTC. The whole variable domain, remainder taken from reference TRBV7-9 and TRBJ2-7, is DTGVSQNPRHKITKRGQNVTFRCDPISEHNRLYWYRQTLGQGPEFLTYFQNEAQLEKSRLLSDRFSAERPKGSFSTLEIQRTEQGDSAMYLCASSLPSFDEQYFGPGTRLTVT.

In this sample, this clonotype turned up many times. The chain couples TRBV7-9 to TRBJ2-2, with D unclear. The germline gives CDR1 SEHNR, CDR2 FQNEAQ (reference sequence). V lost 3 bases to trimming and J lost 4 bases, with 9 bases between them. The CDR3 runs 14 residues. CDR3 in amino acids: CASSLGYATGELFF. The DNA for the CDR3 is TGTGCCAGCAGCTTGGGCTATGCCACCGGGGAGCTGTTTTTT.

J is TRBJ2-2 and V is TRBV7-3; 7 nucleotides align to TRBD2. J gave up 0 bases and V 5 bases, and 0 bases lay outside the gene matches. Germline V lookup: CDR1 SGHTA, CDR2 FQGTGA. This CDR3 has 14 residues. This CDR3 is CASSGRANTGELFF. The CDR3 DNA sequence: TGTGCCAGCAGCGGGAGGGCGAACACCGGGGAGCTGTTTTTT.

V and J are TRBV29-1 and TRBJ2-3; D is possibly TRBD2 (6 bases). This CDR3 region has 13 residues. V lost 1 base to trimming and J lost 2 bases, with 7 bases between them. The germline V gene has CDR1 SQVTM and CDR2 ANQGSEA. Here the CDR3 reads CSVEGGDTDTQYF. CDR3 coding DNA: TGCAGCGTTGAAGGGGGGGACACAGATACGCAGTATTTT.

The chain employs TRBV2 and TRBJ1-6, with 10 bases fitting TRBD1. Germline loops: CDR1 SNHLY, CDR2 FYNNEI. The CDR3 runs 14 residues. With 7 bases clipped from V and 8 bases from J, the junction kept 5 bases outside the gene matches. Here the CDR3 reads CASKWTGGDSPLHF. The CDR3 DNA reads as TGTGCCAGCAAATGGACAGGGGGAGATTCACCCCTCCACTTT.

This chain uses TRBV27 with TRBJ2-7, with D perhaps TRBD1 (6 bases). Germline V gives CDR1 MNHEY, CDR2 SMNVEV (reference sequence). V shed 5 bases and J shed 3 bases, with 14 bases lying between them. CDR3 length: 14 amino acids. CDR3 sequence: CASSIQGRRYEQYF. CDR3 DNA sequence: TGTGCCAGCAGTATACAGGGCAGGCGCTACGAGCAGTACTTC.

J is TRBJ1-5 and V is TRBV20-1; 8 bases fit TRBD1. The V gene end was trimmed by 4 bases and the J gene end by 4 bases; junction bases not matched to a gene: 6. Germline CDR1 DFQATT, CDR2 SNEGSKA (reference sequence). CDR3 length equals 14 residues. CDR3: CSATTGVANQPQHF. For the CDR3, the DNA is TGCAGTGCTACGACAGGGGTTGCTAATCAGCCCCAGCATTTT.

CDR3 sequence: CASTGTGTLGGNTIYF. The CDR3 nucleotides read TGTGCCAGCACCGGGACAGGGACTCTCGGCGGAAACACCATATATTTT. The rearrangement links TRBV7-9 to TRBJ1-3, with 9 bases aligning to TRBD1. This CDR3 is built from 16 residues. Germline loops: CDR1 SEHNR, CDR2 FQNEAQ (reference sequence). V lost 7 bases and J lost 4; bases outside the gene matches: 11. Full variable domain (outside the CDR3, taken from reference TRBV7-9 and TRBJ1-3): DTGVSQNPRHKITKRGQNVTFRCDPISEHNRLYWYRQTLGQGPEFLTYFQNEAQLEKSRLLSDRFSAERPKGSFSTLEIQRTEQGDSAMYLCASTGTGTLGGNTIYFGEGSWLTVV.

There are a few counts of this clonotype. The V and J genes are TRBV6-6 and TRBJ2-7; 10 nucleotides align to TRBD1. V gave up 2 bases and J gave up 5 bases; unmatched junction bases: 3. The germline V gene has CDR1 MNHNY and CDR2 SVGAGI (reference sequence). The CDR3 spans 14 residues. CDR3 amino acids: CASSYGDRGDEQYF. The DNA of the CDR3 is TGTGCCAGCAGTTACGGGGACAGGGGAGACGAGCAGTACTTC.

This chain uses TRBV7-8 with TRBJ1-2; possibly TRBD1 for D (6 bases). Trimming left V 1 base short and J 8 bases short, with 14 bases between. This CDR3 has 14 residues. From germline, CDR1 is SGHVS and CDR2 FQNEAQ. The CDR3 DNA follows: TGTGCCAGCAGCTTAGGATCAGGGGCGCAAGGCTACACCTTC. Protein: CASSLGSGAQGYTF.

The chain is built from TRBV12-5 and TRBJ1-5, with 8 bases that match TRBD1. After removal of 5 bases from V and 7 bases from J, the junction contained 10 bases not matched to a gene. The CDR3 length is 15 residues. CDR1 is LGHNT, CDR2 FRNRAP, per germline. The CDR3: CASGRSGQARQPQHF. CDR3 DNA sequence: TGTGCTAGTGGTCGATCGGGACAGGCAAGACAGCCCCAGCATTTT.

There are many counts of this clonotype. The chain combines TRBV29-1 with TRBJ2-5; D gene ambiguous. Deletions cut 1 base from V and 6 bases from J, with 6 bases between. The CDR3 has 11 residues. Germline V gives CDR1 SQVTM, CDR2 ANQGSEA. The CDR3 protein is CSVEGRKTQYF. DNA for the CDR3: TGCAGCGTTGAAGGCAGAAAGACCCAGTACTTC.

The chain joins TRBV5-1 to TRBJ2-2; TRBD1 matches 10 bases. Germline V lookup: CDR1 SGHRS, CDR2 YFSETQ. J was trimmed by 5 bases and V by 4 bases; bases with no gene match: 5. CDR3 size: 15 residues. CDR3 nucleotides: TGCGCCAGCAGCCTGACAGGGGGCGAGACCGGGGAGCTGTTTTTT. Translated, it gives CASSLTGGETGELFF.

Here the CDR3 reads CASGEPWETDGYTF. CDR3 DNA: TGTGCCAGCGGGGAGCCGTGGGAGACTGATGGCTACACCTTC. This chain joins TRBV12-3 or TRBV12-4 and TRBJ1-2; no definite D call. This CDR3 spans 14 amino acids. Trimming removed 8 bases at V and 6 bases at J, with 19 bases between.

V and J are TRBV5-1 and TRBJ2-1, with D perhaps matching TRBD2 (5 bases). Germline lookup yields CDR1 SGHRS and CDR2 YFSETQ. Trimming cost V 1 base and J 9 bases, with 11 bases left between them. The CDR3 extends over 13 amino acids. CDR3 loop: CASSLQLGGEQFF. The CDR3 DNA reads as TGCGCCAGCAGCTTGCAGTTAGGAGGTGAGCAGTTCTTC.

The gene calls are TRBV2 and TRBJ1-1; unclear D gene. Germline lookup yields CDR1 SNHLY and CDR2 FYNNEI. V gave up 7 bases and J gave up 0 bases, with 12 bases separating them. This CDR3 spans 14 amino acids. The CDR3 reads CASNLRRMNTEAFF. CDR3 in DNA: TGTGCCAGCAATCTCAGACGCATGAACACTGAAGCTTTCTTT. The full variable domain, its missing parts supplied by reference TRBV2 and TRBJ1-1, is EPEVTQTPSHQVTQMGQEVILRCVPISNHLYFYWYRQILGQKVEFLVSFYNNEISEKSEIFDDQFSVERPDGSNFTLKIRSTKLEDSAMYFCASNLRRMNTEAFFGQGTRLTVV.

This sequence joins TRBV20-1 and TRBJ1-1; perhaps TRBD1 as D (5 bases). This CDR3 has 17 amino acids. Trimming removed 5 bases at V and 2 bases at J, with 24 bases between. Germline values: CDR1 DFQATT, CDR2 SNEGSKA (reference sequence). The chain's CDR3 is CSAQRGPSPTDNTEAFF. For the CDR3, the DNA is TGCAGTGCTCAAAGGGGACCATCTCCTACGGATAACACTGAAGCTTTCTTT.

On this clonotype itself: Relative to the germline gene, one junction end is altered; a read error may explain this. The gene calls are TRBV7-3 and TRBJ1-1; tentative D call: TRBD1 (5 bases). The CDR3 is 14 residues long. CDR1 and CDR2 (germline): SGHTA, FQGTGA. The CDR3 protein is CASSPTAGATEAFF. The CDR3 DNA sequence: TGCGCCAGCAGCCCCACGGCTGGGGCCACTGAAGCTTTCTTT.

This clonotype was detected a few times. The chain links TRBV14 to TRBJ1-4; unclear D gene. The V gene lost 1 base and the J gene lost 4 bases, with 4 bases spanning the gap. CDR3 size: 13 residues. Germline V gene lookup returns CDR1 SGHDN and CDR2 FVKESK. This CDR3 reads CASSQGRNEKLFF. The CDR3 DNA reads TGTGCCAGCAGCCAAGGGCGTAATGAAAAACTGTTTTTT.

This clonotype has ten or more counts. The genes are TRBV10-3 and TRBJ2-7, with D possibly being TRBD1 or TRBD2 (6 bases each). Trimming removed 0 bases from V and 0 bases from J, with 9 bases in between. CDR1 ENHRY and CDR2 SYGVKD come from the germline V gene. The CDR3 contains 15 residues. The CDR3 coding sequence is TGTGCCATCAGTGAGTCAGGGGGGAACTCCTACGAGCAGTACTTC. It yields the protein CAISESGGNSYEQYF.

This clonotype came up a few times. The CDR3 region is CASSRQLHEKLFF. CDR3 nucleotide sequence: TGTGCCAGCAGCCGACAGCTCCATGAAAAACTGTTTTTT. J is TRBJ1-4 and V is TRBV7-2; D may be TRBD1 (5 bases). The CDR3 runs to 13 residues. In germline, CDR1 is SGHTA, CDR2 FQGNSA. V lost 5 bases, J lost 6 bases, and 10 bases lay in between.

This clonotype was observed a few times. The CDR3 nucleotides are TGCGCCAGCAGTGATACCTCCAGGGGATACGAGCAGTACTTC. This codes for CASSDTSRGYEQYF. The J gene is TRBJ2-7, the V gene TRBV10-1; tentative D call: TRBD1 (6 bases). The CDR3 runs 14 residues. Per the germline V gene, CDR1 is WNHNN and CDR2 is SYGVQD (reference sequence). The V gene lost 3 bases and the J gene lost 4 bases, with 13 bases spanning the gap.

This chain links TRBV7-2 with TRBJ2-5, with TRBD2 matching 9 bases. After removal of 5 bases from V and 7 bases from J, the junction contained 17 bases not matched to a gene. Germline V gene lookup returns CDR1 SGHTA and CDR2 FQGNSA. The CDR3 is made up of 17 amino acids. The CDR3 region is CASSQIGREGLGATQYF. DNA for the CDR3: TGTGCCAGCAGCCAAATAGGGCGGGAGGGGTTGGGTGCGACCCAGTACTTC.

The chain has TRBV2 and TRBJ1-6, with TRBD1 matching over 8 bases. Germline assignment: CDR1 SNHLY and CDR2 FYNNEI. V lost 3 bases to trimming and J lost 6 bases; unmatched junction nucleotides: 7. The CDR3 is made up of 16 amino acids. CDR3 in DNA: TGTGCCAGCAGTGACAGGGGGCGGGGCAGTAATTCACCCCTCCACTTT. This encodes CASSDRGRGSNSPLHF.

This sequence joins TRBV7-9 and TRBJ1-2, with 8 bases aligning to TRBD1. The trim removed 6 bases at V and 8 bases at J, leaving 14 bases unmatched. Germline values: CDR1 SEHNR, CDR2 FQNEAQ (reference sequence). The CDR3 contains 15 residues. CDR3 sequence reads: CASSEALGQGGGYTF. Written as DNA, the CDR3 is TGTGCCAGCAGTGAAGCGCTTGGACAGGGCGGGGGCTACACCTTC. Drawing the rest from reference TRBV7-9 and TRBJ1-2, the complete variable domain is DTGVSQNPRHKITKRGQNVTFRCDPISEHNRLYWYRQTLGQGPEFLTYFQNEAQLEKSRLLSDRFSAERPKGSFSTLEIQRTEQGDSAMYLCASSEALGQGGGYTFGSGTRLTVV.

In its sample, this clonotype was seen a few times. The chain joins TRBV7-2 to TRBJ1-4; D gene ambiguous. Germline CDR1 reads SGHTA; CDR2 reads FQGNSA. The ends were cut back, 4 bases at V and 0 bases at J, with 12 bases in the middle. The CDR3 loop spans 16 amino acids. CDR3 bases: TGTGCCAGCAGCTCAAGTTACAGATCAACTAATGAAAAACTGTTTTTT. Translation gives CASSSSYRSTNEKLFF.

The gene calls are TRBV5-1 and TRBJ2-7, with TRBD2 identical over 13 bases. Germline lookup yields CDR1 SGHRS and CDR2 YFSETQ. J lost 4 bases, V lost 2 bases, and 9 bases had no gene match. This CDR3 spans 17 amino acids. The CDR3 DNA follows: TGCGCCAGCAGCTTACGGACTAGCGGGAGCACCTCTTACGAGCAGTACTTC. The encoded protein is CASSLRTSGSTSYEQYF.

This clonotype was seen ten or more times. CDR3 loop: CAISVGQGGNSPLHF. CDR3 in DNA: TGTGCCATCAGTGTAGGTCAGGGTGGTAATTCACCCCTCCACTTT. The rearrangement uses TRBV10-3 and TRBJ1-6, with a tentative D call TRBD1 (5 bases). V lost 4 bases and J 6 bases, leaving 13 bases between the germline ends. Germline-derived CDR1 and CDR2 are ENHRY and SYGVKD. This CDR3 spans 15 amino acids.

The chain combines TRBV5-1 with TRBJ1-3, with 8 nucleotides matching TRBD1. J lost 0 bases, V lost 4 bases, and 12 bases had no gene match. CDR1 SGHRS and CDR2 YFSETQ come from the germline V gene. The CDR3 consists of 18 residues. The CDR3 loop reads CASSPGGLPRYSGNTIYF. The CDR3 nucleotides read TGCGCCAGCAGCCCAGGGGGCCTTCCCCGATACTCTGGAAACACCATATATTTT.

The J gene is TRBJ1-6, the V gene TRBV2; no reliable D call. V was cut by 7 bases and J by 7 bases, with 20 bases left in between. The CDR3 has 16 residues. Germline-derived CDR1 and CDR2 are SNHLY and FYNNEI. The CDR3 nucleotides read TGTGCCAGCAAGAAGGGCAGCTTAGCGCCGAATTCACCCCTCCACTTT. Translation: CASKKGSLAPNSPLHF.